This T cell receptor (beta chain) was sequenced for a study of T-cell memory formation after mild COVID-19. Study-level findings and limits: Day 15 to 85 contractors were CD4/CD8 balanced; later expanders leaned CD4+.

The CDR3 is 13 amino acids. Germline V gene sequence: CDR1 SGHDN, CDR2 FVKESK. V lost 3 bases and J lost 0, with 6 bases in between. With regard to this clonotype: Its matching antigen is unknown.

Constant-segment primers and 5'RACE yielded cDNA libraries for TCR alpha and TCR beta, each carrying sample barcodes and UMIs. Each CDR3 protein gets one entry after TCRdb re-called the 5' RACE reads with MiXCR. This sample has 90,000 to 120,000 distinct CDR3 sequences; approximately 15% occur once, and the top ten carry 39%. The receptor comes from a man younger than 35 who had mild COVID-19 (a few samples of this study predate the infection). Cell type and time point are not known. The specimen sequenced was PBMCs or a T cell subset sorted from them (not recorded which). The rearrangement uses TRBV14 and TRBJ2-7, with a tentative D call TRBD2 (6 bases). The CDR3 protein is CASSQTSSYEQYV. The CDR3 nucleotides are TGTGCCAGCAGCCAGACTAGCTCCTACGAGCAGTACGTC.